This T cell receptor (beta chain) was obtained from a study of blood T cells in healthy people across ages. Combining a sample-barcoded 5' primer with a J-beta primer mix, a second PCR ran for 7 to 11 cycles. A template-switch adaptor with 12 random nucleotides tagged each cDNA molecule. MiXCR, run by TCRdb on the 5' RACE reads, gives a single entry per CDR3 protein. The table has around 940,000 distinct CDR3 sequences, about 53% seen once. Healthy Caucasian individuals from Russia aged roughly 6 to 100 served as donors. CDR1 and CDR2 from the germline V gene are LGHNA and YSLEER. V shed 8 bases and J 7 bases; nucleotides not matched to a gene: 7. The CDR3 spans 14 residues.

The chain has TRBV4-3 and TRBJ1-6, with 8 bases identical to TRBD1. This sequence was found in a woman in her sixties or seventies in good health. Sequenced: blood. CDR3 in amino acids: CASGLTGGNSPLHF. CDR3 DNA sequence: TGCGCCAGCGGATTAACAGGGGGGAATTCACCCCTCCACTTT.